This TCR beta chain is drawn from a study of metastatic and nonmetastatic thyroid tumors (dated by TCRdb to the early 2020s). Background for the entire study: For patients with malignant and with benign thyroid disease, the researchers compared repertoires between peripheral blood samples and tumor or nodule tissue samples.

No treatment had been received by any patient before thyroid surgery. The study retrospectively analysed patient clinical samples collected from about 2012 to 2018 using T-cell receptor beta sequencing. The method was PCR. Sequencing was carried out with an Illumina HiSeq 4000. The TCR beta-chain CDR3 region of each patient was profiled by high-throughput sequencing. The original pipeline was this. The researchers built a classifier to tell apart papillary thyroid cancer patients with distant metastasis, based on CDR3 differences among clinicopathological groups. The Shannon index was used to measure repertoire diversity, and the Morisita-Horn index was used to measure how similar tumor and blood repertoires were. TCRdb reworked the public reads: Q25 trimming with fastp, MiXCR clone assembly, productive beta chains retained. TCRdb, rather than the study authors, made the V and J calls. The sample yields just under 45,000 clones; around 2.9% were counted once. Together, the top ten hold approximately 9.6% of the sample.

The sample holds many counts of this clone. The clone's antigen remains unknown. No clone much larger than this one lies a single base away; base qualities are absent. Via the germline V gene (reference sequence), CDR1 is LNHDA and CDR2 SQIVND. At the junction V is shortened by 4 bases and J by 7 bases; bases outside the gene matches: 3. The CDR3 measures 13 amino acids from cysteine to phenylalanine. Of all the DNA, just the CDR3 is kept, 39 bases in frame from base 1. Points the paper makes about the study in general: TCR beta diversity was reported as significantly higher in malignant tumors than in benign nodules, in both blood and tumor samples.

The chain is assembled from TRBV19 and TRBJ2-1; TRBD1 aligns with 8 central bases. This clonotype originated in a female donor with papillary thyroid cancer or a benign thyroid nodule (not recorded which). Some clones in this sample may be carry-over from other donors' samples. The specimen sequenced was blood. The DNA reads as follows: TGTGCCAGTAGTAACCGACAGGGGAATGAGCAGTTCTTC. Protein translation: CASSNRQGNEQFF.